The present T cell receptor (beta chain) was sequenced within a study of technical replicates of blood from several donors. Germline-derived CDR1 and CDR2 are SGDLS and YYNGEE. Trimming shortened V by 4 bases and J by 1 base, and 8 bases separated the two germline ends. This CDR3 has 13 amino acids. The method was immunoSEQ multiplex PCR; TCRdb's version includes in-frame clones alone and lacks a portion of them. The sample shows roughly 90,000 clones, 90% to 97% of them seen only once. This clone was observed a single time. The gene calls are TRBV9 and TRBJ1-1; D gene unclear. Sequencing input: T cells isolated from PBMCs. This sequence originates from a human donor in good health. CDR3 in amino acids: CASSSPGNTEAFF. CDR3 nucleotides: TGTGCCAGCAGCTCGCCAGGGAACACTGAAGCTTTCTTT.